The T cell receptor (beta chain) under discussion was sequenced for a study of T cells in Graves' hyperthyroidism and ophthalmopathy. General study results and limits: The majority of expanded thyroid clonotypes above 0.001 also appeared in blood. By a 13 V-J model, ophthalmopathy was set apart from stable hyperthyroidism.

Any patient presenting with uncontrolled infection, other autoimmune disease, pregnancy or lactation was left out. Diagnosis rested on symptoms, serum thyroxine and TRAb, thyroid ultrasound, and orbital computed tomography. To note about this clonotype: Antigen: not known.

The CDR3 totals 13 residues. V lost 11 bases and J 7 bases, leaving 20 bases between the germline ends. CDR1 is SNHLY and CDR2 is FYNNEI in the germline V gene. TCR beta CDR3 regions were amplified from RNA. A first-round RT-PCR of the TCR CDR3 used the HTBI primer set. TCRdb passed the multiplex PCR reads through MiXCR, listing each CDR3 protein once. The sample contains about 540,000 distinct CDR3 sequences, 46% of which appear only once. The genes are TRBV2 and TRBJ1-1, with D perhaps matching TRBD1 (5 bases). The sequenced material came from peripheral blood or thyroid tissue (not recorded which). This receptor was obtained from a young woman with Graves' hyperthyroidism. This CDR3 is CARTGALEIEAFF. The CDR3 DNA reads as TGTGCCCGCACCGGGGCGTTGGAAATTGAAGCTTTCTTT. The variable domain in full, with the rest retrieved from reference TRBV2 and TRBJ1-1, is EPEVTQTPSHQVTQMGQEVILRCVPISNHLYFYWYRQILGQKVEFLVSFYNNEISEKSEIFDDQFSVERPDGSNFTLKIRSTKLEDSAMYFCARTGALEIEAFFGQGTRLTVV.